This TCR beta chain was recorded in a study of blood T cell repertoires in COVID-19. The CDR3 spans 16 residues. Trimming took 2 bases from V and 1 from J, leaving 12 bases between them. Germline assignment: CDR1 KGHSH and CDR2 LQKENI. The repertoire was sequenced with immunoSEQ multiplex PCR; TCRdb's copy has only in-frame clones and lacks some. The sample holds 350,000 to 400,000 clones, roughly 90% seen once. This receptor was obtained from a woman aged 30 to 39 with acute COVID-19. V usage is TRBV18 and J usage is TRBJ1-5; TRBD1 might be the D (5 bases). The specimen sequenced was PBMCs or T cells enriched from blood (not recorded which). The CDR3 DNA reads TGTGCCAGCTCACCAAGGGCAGGGCCGAGCAATCAGCCCCAGCATTTT. Translated: CASSPRAGPSNQPQHF. Full variable domain (outside the CDR3, taken from reference TRBV18 and TRBJ1-5): NAGVMQNPRHLVRRRGQEARLRCSPMKGHSHVYWYRQLPEEGLKFMVYLQKENIIDESGMPKERFSAEFPKEGPSILRIQQVVRGDSAAYFCASSPRAGPSNQPQHFGDGTRLSIL.